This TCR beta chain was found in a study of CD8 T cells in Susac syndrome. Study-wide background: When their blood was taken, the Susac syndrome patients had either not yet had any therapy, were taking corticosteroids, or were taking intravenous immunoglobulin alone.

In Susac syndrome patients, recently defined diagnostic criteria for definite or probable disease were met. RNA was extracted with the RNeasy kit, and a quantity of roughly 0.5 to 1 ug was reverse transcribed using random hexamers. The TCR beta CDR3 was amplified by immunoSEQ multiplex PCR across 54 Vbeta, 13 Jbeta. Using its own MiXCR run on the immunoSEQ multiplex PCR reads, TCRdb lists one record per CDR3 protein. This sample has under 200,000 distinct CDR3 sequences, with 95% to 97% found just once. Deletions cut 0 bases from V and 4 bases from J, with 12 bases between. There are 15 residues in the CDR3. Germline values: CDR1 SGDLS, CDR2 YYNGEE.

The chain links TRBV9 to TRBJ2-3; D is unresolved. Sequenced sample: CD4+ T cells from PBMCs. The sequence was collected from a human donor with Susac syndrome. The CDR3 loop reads CASSVAPFAPDTQYF. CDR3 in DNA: TGTGCCAGCAGCGTAGCTCCCTTTGCCCCAGATACGCAGTATTTT.